There are many counts of the clone carrying this T cell receptor (beta chain). Its antigen is undetermined. Germline V gives CDR1 SGHTA, CDR2 FQGNSA. The V gene lost 5 bases and the J gene lost 6 bases, with 17 bases spanning the gap. CDR3 length: 14 residues. These data belong to a study of T cell repertoires in cytomegalovirus infection. Study in general: Used in the study were CMV epitopes, some recently identified and HLA-C-restricted, others well-studied and HLA-B-restricted. Evidence of both CMV infection and a matching HLA type came from public TCR beta signatures. Broader study findings: The ex vivo response showed dominance by HLA-C-restricted CMV-specific TCR beta clonotypes.

TCRdb re-called the reads through MiXCR, storing one row per CDR3 protein. The table lists about 700,000 distinct CDR3 sequences, 30% to 35% of them singletons. This rearrangement joins TRBV7-2 to TRBJ2-7; no clear D. This material consisted of cultured PBMCs, taken from culture after CMV antigen stimulation. The origin of this receptor is a human donor in good health (CMV status not recorded). Some clones in this sample may be carry-over from other donors' samples. The CDR3 DNA follows: TGTGCCAGCAGCGCCTCGGCGGTTTGGGGCGAGCAGTACTTC. Residues: CASSASAVWGEQYF.